These T cell receptor beta chains were read from a single sample in a study of shared clonotypes between healthy human individuals. Data came from immunoSEQ multiplex PCR; TCRdb stores just in-frame clones and leaves some out. This repertoire shows just over 2,000,000 clones, about 95% found once; its top ten account for roughly 1%. Source material: naive CD8+ T cells sorted from blood. All receptors derive from a man younger than 30 in good health. Each CDR3 is given with its conserved first and last residue. The order of the fields is V gene, clone size, CDR3 length, D gene, J gene, CDR3 DNA, CDR3 protein. D genes are given only for firm matches. Expanded clones are given a class, and other clones once, few, many or no size at all.

V gene: TRBV2; clone size: NA; CDR3 length: 16; D gene: NA; J gene: TRBJ2-2; CDR3 DNA: TGTGCCAGCAGGTCTACAGGGAGCCCGAACACCGGGGAGCTGTTTTTT; CDR3 protein: CASRSTGSPNTGELFF
V gene: TRBV6-5; clone size: NA; CDR3 length: 15; D gene: NA; J gene: TRBJ2-7; CDR3 DNA: TGTGCCAGCAGCTCGATTGGAGGCGGGACCTACGAGCAGTACTTC; CDR3 protein: CASSSIGGGTYEQYF
V gene: TRBV28; clone size: NA; CDR3 length: 16; D gene: TRBD1; J gene: TRBJ2-5; CDR3 DNA: TGTGCCAGCAGTTTAGGGGACAGCAGGTCTCCGGAGACCCAGTACTTC; CDR3 protein: CASSLGDSRSPETQYF
V gene: TRBV27; clone size: NA; CDR3 length: 17; D gene: TRBD2; J gene: TRBJ2-7; CDR3 DNA: TGTGCCAGCAGTTCCCGTGTCGCTAGCGGGGCGCCCTACGAGCAGTACTTC; CDR3 protein: CASSSRVASGAPYEQYF
V gene: TRBV1; clone size: NA; CDR3 length: 17; D gene: NA; J gene: TRBJ2-2; CDR3 DNA: TGCACCAGCAGCCAAGAACCGGGACTAGCGGGGCCCGGGGAGCTGTTTTTT; CDR3 protein: CTSSQEPGLAGPGELFF
V gene: TRBV7-3; clone size: NA; CDR3 length: 15; D gene: TRBD2; J gene: TRBJ2-2; CDR3 DNA: TGTGCCAGCAGCATACTAGCGGGGGCGGCCGGGGAGCTGTTTTTT; CDR3 protein: CASSILAGAAGELFF
V gene: TRBV6-1; clone size: NA; CDR3 length: 15; D gene: NA; J gene: TRBJ1-4; CDR3 DNA: TGTGCCAGCAGTGAAGATGGCCGCCCGGAAGAAAAACTGTTTTTT; CDR3 protein: CASSEDGRPEEKLFF
V gene: TRBV9; clone size: NA; CDR3 length: 14; D gene: NA; J gene: TRBJ2-7; CDR3 DNA: TGTGCCAGCAGCCCTAGGGACGGAACCTACGAGCAGTACTTC; CDR3 protein: CASSPRDGTYEQYF
V gene: TRBV7-9; clone size: NA; CDR3 length: 16; D gene: TRBD1; J gene: TRBJ2-7; CDR3 DNA: TGTGCCAGCAGCATTCCTTTTGGGGACAGGGGGGACGAGCAGTACTTC; CDR3 protein: CASSIPFGDRGDEQYF
V gene: TRBV29-1; clone size: NA; CDR3 length: 11; D gene: NA; J gene: TRBJ1-2; CDR3 DNA: TGCAGCGTTGAGGATCGGGGAGGCTACACCTTC; CDR3 protein: CSVEDRGGYTF
V gene: TRBV5-6; clone size: NA; CDR3 length: 13; D gene: NA; J gene: TRBJ1-2; CDR3 DNA: TGTGCCAGCAGCTTGGACAGTTGGACTGGCTACACCTTC; CDR3 protein: CASSLDSWTGYTF
V gene: TRBV9; clone size: NA; CDR3 length: 13; D gene: NA; J gene: TRBJ2-1; CDR3 DNA: TGTGCCAGCAGCGTCTTCGCCGAAAATGAGCAGTTCTTC; CDR3 protein: CASSVFAENEQFF
V gene: TRBV5-1; clone size: few; CDR3 length: 14; D gene: NA; J gene: TRBJ2-1; CDR3 DNA: TGCGCCAGCAGCTTGTCGAGCTCCTACAATGAGCAGTTCTTC; CDR3 protein: CASSLSSSYNEQFF
V gene: TRBV6-1; clone size: once; CDR3 length: 14; D gene: TRBD1; J gene: TRBJ1-1; CDR3 DNA: TGTGCCAGCAGGGTAAACAGGGGGAACACTGAAGCTTTCTTT; CDR3 protein: CASRVNRGNTEAFF
V gene: TRBV27; clone size: NA; CDR3 length: 14; D gene: TRBD2; J gene: TRBJ2-1; CDR3 DNA: TGTGCCAGCAGTTTATCGACTAGCATCAATGAGCAGTTCTTC; CDR3 protein: CASSLSTSINEQFF
V gene: TRBV7-9; clone size: once; CDR3 length: 15; D gene: NA; J gene: TRBJ2-5; CDR3 DNA: TGTGCCAGCAGTCACGCCGGAAGCTACCAAGAGACCCAGTACTTC; CDR3 protein: CASSHAGSYQETQYF
V gene: TRBV5-4; clone size: NA; CDR3 length: 14; D gene: NA; J gene: TRBJ2-7; CDR3 DNA: TGTGCCAGCAGCCCCTTCGTTGGAGAGTACGAGCAGTACTTC; CDR3 protein: CASSPFVGEYEQYF
V gene: TRBV14; clone size: NA; CDR3 length: 14; D gene: NA; J gene: TRBJ2-7; CDR3 DNA: TGTGCCAGCAGCCAAAGGGGGGTCTCCTACGAGCAGTACTTC; CDR3 protein: CASSQRGVSYEQYF
V gene: TRBV7-9; clone size: once; CDR3 length: 17; D gene: NA; J gene: TRBJ2-7; CDR3 DNA: TGTGCCAGCAGCTACGAGTTTTTATCGGGACTGAACTACGAGCAGTACTTC; CDR3 protein: CASSYEFLSGLNYEQYF
V gene: TRBV18; clone size: NA; CDR3 length: 17; D gene: NA; J gene: TRBJ1-3; CDR3 DNA: TGTGCCAGCTCACCAGACAGGACAGACCACTCTGGAAACACCATATATTTT; CDR3 protein: CASSPDRTDHSGNTIYF
V gene: TRBV5-4; clone size: NA; CDR3 length: 11; D gene: NA; J gene: TRBJ2-1; CDR3 DNA: TGTGCCAGCAGCAAATCCAATGAGCAGTTCTTC; CDR3 protein: CASSKSNEQFF
V gene: TRBV2; clone size: NA; CDR3 length: 12; D gene: TRBD2; J gene: TRBJ2-4; CDR3 DNA: TGTGCCAGCAGTGAAGGGCTAGCGGACCAGTACTTC; CDR3 protein: CASSEGLADQYF
V gene: TRBV7-2; clone size: NA; CDR3 length: 14; D gene: NA; J gene: TRBJ2-5; CDR3 DNA: TGTGCCAGCAGCTTAGAGGGGCCGCAAGAGACCCAGTACTTC; CDR3 protein: CASSLEGPQETQYF
V gene: TRBV13; clone size: NA; CDR3 length: 13; D gene: NA; J gene: TRBJ2-3; CDR3 DNA: TGTGCCAGCAGCCCCGGGGACCCAGATACGCAGTATTTT; CDR3 protein: CASSPGDPDTQYF
V gene: TRBV15; clone size: NA; CDR3 length: 13; D gene: TRBD1; J gene: TRBJ2-2; CDR3 DNA: TGTGCCACCGGACAGGGGGCAACCGGGGAGCTGTTTTTT; CDR3 protein: CATGQGATGELFF
V gene: TRBV29-1; clone size: NA; CDR3 length: 18; D gene: NA; J gene: TRBJ1-6; CDR3 DNA: TGCAGCGTCGCTCAAAGGTCGAGCTTGAGCTCCTATAATTCACCCCTCCACTTT; CDR3 protein: CSVAQRSSLSSYNSPLHF
V gene: TRBV27; clone size: NA; CDR3 length: 15; D gene: TRBD2; J gene: TRBJ2-7; CDR3 DNA: TGTGCCAGCAGTTTATCCGGACTAGCGGGAGAGGAGCAGTACTTC; CDR3 protein: CASSLSGLAGEEQYF
V gene: TRBV27; clone size: NA; CDR3 length: 17; D gene: TRBD1; J gene: TRBJ2-7; CDR3 DNA: TGTGCCAGCAGTTTATACCCCCCGGACAGGAACCCCTACGAGCAGTACTTC; CDR3 protein: CASSLYPPDRNPYEQYF
V gene: TRBV10-1; clone size: NA; CDR3 length: 14; D gene: NA; J gene: TRBJ2-2; CDR3 DNA: TGCGCCAGCAGTGAGGCCCACGGAACCGGGGAGCTGTTTTTT; CDR3 protein: CASSEAHGTGELFF
V gene: TRBV27; clone size: NA; CDR3 length: 13; D gene: NA; J gene: TRBJ2-7; CDR3 DNA: TGTGCCAGCAGTTTATCGGGCGGCTACGAGCAGTACTTC; CDR3 protein: CASSLSGGYEQYF
V gene: TRBV2; clone size: NA; CDR3 length: 17; D gene: NA; J gene: TRBJ1-4; CDR3 DNA: TGTGCCAGCATCAGACAGGTCTTGCTCTCAACTAATGAAAAACTGTTTTTT; CDR3 protein: CASIRQVLLSTNEKLFF
V gene: TRBV30; clone size: NA; CDR3 length: 11; D gene: NA; J gene: TRBJ2-5; CDR3 DNA: TGTGCCTGGGCCGGCAAAGAGACCCAGTACTTC; CDR3 protein: CAWAGKETQYF
V gene: TRBV18; clone size: NA; CDR3 length: 16; D gene: TRBD2; J gene: TRBJ2-7; CDR3 DNA: TGTGCCAGCTCGGATAGACTAGCGGGGGGGATTTACGAGCAGTACTTC; CDR3 protein: CASSDRLAGGIYEQYF
V gene: TRBV27; clone size: NA; CDR3 length: 11; D gene: NA; J gene: TRBJ2-2; CDR3 DNA: TGTGCCAGCACTAGTGGGGGGGAGCTGTTTTTT; CDR3 protein: CASTSGGELFF
V gene: TRBV7-6; clone size: NA; CDR3 length: 14; D gene: NA; J gene: TRBJ2-7; CDR3 DNA: TGTGCCAGCAGCTCCGCCGGGGAAGGGTACGAGCAGTACTTC; CDR3 protein: CASSSAGEGYEQYF
V gene: TRBV19; clone size: NA; CDR3 length: 15; D gene: NA; J gene: TRBJ2-1; CDR3 DNA: TGTGCCAGTAGTGCCATGATGAGCTCCTACAATGAGCAGTTCTTC; CDR3 protein: CASSAMMSSYNEQFF
V gene: TRBV13; clone size: NA; CDR3 length: 16; D gene: TRBD2; J gene: TRBJ2-1; CDR3 DNA: TGTGCCAGCAGCGCCGGACTAGCGGGGGTTTGGAATGAGCAGTTCTTC; CDR3 protein: CASSAGLAGVWNEQFF
V gene: TRBV5-4; clone size: NA; CDR3 length: 13; D gene: TRBD1; J gene: TRBJ2-2; CDR3 DNA: TGTGCCAGCAGCTGGACAGGGACGGGGGAGCTGTTTTTT; CDR3 protein: CASSWTGTGELFF
V gene: TRBV30; clone size: NA; CDR3 length: 13; D gene: NA; J gene: TRBJ2-7; CDR3 DNA: TGTGCCTCGGATTCGGTGCCGGGATACGAGCAGTACTTC; CDR3 protein: CASDSVPGYEQYF
V gene: TRBV7-9; clone size: NA; CDR3 length: 16; D gene: TRBD2; J gene: TRBJ2-5; CDR3 DNA: TGTGCCAGCAGCCCCGGGACTAAAAGGTACCAAGAGACCCAGTACTTC; CDR3 protein: CASSPGTKRYQETQYF
V gene: TRBV6-5; clone size: NA; CDR3 length: 15; D gene: NA; J gene: TRBJ2-2; CDR3 DNA: TGTGCCAGCAGTTACGCCAGTCAGGGCACCGGGGAGCTGTTTTTT; CDR3 protein: CASSYASQGTGELFF
V gene: TRBV2; clone size: NA; CDR3 length: 13; D gene: NA; J gene: TRBJ2-7; CDR3 DNA: TGTGCCAGCAGTGAACAGGGGTCGGACGAGCAGTACTTC; CDR3 protein: CASSEQGSDEQYF
V gene: TRBV9; clone size: NA; CDR3 length: 15; D gene: NA; J gene: TRBJ2-2; CDR3 DNA: TGTGCCAGCAGCCCGAGACTCTCAGGGACCGGGGAGCTGTTTTTT; CDR3 protein: CASSPRLSGTGELFF
V gene: TRBV27; clone size: NA; CDR3 length: 14; D gene: NA; J gene: TRBJ2-7; CDR3 DNA: TGTGCCAGCAGTTTAAAAGGTGAAAGCTACGAGCAGTACTTC; CDR3 protein: CASSLKGESYEQYF
V gene: TRBV7-6; clone size: NA; CDR3 length: 16; D gene: TRBD2; J gene: TRBJ2-2; CDR3 DNA: TGTGCCAGCAGCCCGCAGACTAGCGGGACCACCGGGGAGCTGTTTTTT; CDR3 protein: CASSPQTSGTTGELFF
V gene: TRBV2; clone size: NA; CDR3 length: 13; D gene: NA; J gene: TRBJ1-1; CDR3 DNA: TGTGCCAGCAGACACAGGGAGGGCACTGAAGCTTTCTTT; CDR3 protein: CASRHREGTEAFF
V gene: TRBV6-1; clone size: NA; CDR3 length: 13; D gene: NA; J gene: TRBJ2-7; CDR3 DNA: TGTGCCAGCAGTGAGGGCGGTAACTACGAGCAGTACTTC; CDR3 protein: CASSEGGNYEQYF
V gene: TRBV30; clone size: once; CDR3 length: 12; D gene: NA; J gene: TRBJ2-1; CDR3 DNA: TGTGCCTGGAGTGAAATTGGGAATGAGCAGTTCTTC; CDR3 protein: CAWSEIGNEQFF
V gene: TRBV5-6; clone size: NA; CDR3 length: 14; D gene: NA; J gene: TRBJ1-4; CDR3 DNA: TGTGCCAGCAGCTTGGAGCTTCTGGATGAAAAACTGTTTTTT; CDR3 protein: CASSLELLDEKLFF
V gene: TRBV2; clone size: NA; CDR3 length: 15; D gene: TRBD2; J gene: TRBJ2-1; CDR3 DNA: TGTGCCAGCAGACTAGCGGGGGGTCCCTACAATGAGCAGTTCTTC; CDR3 protein: CASRLAGGPYNEQFF
V gene: TRBV7-9; clone size: NA; CDR3 length: 12; D gene: TRBD1; J gene: TRBJ2-5; CDR3 DNA: TGTGCCAGTCGACAGGGAACGGAGACCCAGTACTTC; CDR3 protein: CASRQGTETQYF
V gene: TRBV19; clone size: NA; CDR3 length: 17; D gene: TRBD2; J gene: TRBJ2-2; CDR3 DNA: TGTGCCAGTAGTATAGGGGCTAGCGGGATAGTGACCGGGGAGCTGTTTTTT; CDR3 protein: CASSIGASGIVTGELFF
V gene: TRBV5-4; clone size: NA; CDR3 length: 18; D gene: TRBD2; J gene: TRBJ2-2; CDR3 DNA: TGTGCCAGCAGGATGGCTAGCGGGGGTGATGCGAACACCGGGGAGCTGTTTTTT; CDR3 protein: CASRMASGGDANTGELFF
V gene: TRBV19; clone size: NA; CDR3 length: 16; D gene: NA; J gene: TRBJ1-4; CDR3 DNA: TGTGCCAGTAGTATTGGGTTCATTGCAACTAATGAAAAACTGTTTTTT; CDR3 protein: CASSIGFIATNEKLFF
V gene: TRBV27; clone size: NA; CDR3 length: 16; D gene: TRBD1; J gene: TRBJ1-1; CDR3 DNA: TGTGCCAGCAGTTTTGGGCTGAGACAGGGGAATACTGAAGCTTTCTTT; CDR3 protein: CASSFGLRQGNTEAFF
V gene: TRBV4-1; clone size: once; CDR3 length: 13; D gene: NA; J gene: TRBJ2-3; CDR3 DNA: TGCGCCAGCAGGGGCGCAGGGGTAGATACGCAGTATTTT; CDR3 protein: CASRGAGVDTQYF
V gene: TRBV7-6; clone size: NA; CDR3 length: 15; D gene: NA; J gene: TRBJ1-3; CDR3 DNA: TGTGCCAGCAGCTTAGCAGGGGTCTCTGGAAACACCATATATTTT; CDR3 protein: CASSLAGVSGNTIYF
V gene: TRBV9; clone size: NA; CDR3 length: 16; D gene: TRBD2; J gene: TRBJ2-3; CDR3 DNA: TGTGCCAGCAGCGTAGGACTAGCAACTAGCACAGATACGCAGTATTTT; CDR3 protein: CASSVGLATSTDTQYF